These 12 T cell receptor beta chains were all obtained from the same sample, sequenced in a study of shared clonotypes between healthy human individuals (dated by TCRdb to 2018 to 2021). Library preparation employed the immunoSEQ multiplex PCR assay. The immuneACCESS repertoire file appears here via TCRdb, limited to in-frame rearrangements. These files lack a portion of the clones; in checked studies, under half of the deficit traces to unresolved V genes, and the cause of the others is not known. The sample profile shows 490,000 or so clones; roughly 85% of them were found once. The top ten hold 9.5% to 15% of the sample. Sequencing used PBMCs. Receptors were obtained from a woman aged 40 to 55 in good health. Some clones in this sample may be carry-over from other donors' samples.

This chain connects TRBV4-3 to TRBJ1-2; D possibly corresponds to TRBD1 (6 bases). With 0 bases removed from V and 4 bases from J, the gap between germline ends came to 12 bases. The CDR3 is 15 residues long. The germline V gene encodes CDR1 LGHNA and CDR2 YSLEER. CDR3 in amino acids: CASSQDKGGIYGYTF. The CDR3 DNA follows: TGCGCCAGCAGCCAAGATAAGGGGGGAATCTATGGCTACACCTTC.

The V and J genes are TRBV2 and TRBJ2-3; D is possibly TRBD1 or TRBD2 (6 bases each). The CDR3 length is 16 residues. The V end lost 6 bases, the J end lost 1 base, and 17 bases lay between the germline ends. Per germline, CDR1 SNHLY and CDR2 FYNNEI. CDR3 sequence: CASSASRGAGTDTQYF. CDR3 bases: TGTGCCAGCAGCGCTAGTAGGGGGGCTGGCACAGATACGCAGTATTTT.

The chain combines TRBV25-1 with TRBJ2-7; TRBD2 is a possible D gene (5 bases). V was clipped by 0 bases and J by 4 bases, with 7 bases between them. The germline V gene encodes CDR1 MGHDK and CDR2 SYGVNS. This CDR3 is built from 13 residues. This chain's CDR3 is CASSEYGVYEQYF. The CDR3, as DNA: TGTGCCAGCAGTGAATACGGGGTATACGAGCAGTACTTC.

The rearrangement uses TRBV4-2 and TRBJ2-3, with 10 bases lining up with TRBD2. CDR1 and CDR2 from the germline V gene are LGHNA and YNFKEQ. The CDR3 runs 17 residues. With 0 bases clipped from V and 4 bases from J, the junction kept 7 bases outside the gene matches. In nucleotides, the CDR3 is TGTGCCAGCAGCCAAGAGGCCGGTAGCGGGAGGTCAGATACGCAGTATTTT. As protein: CASSQEAGSGRSDTQYF.

V gene TRBV2 combines with J gene TRBJ1-4; TRBD1 matches at 9 bases. Germline trimming cut 3 bases from V and 7 bases from J; bases unmatched to any gene: 6. In germline, CDR1 is SNHLY, CDR2 FYNNEI. This CDR3 is 15 amino acids long. The DNA of the CDR3 is TGTGCCAGCAGTGACCCGGGACAGGGAATTGAAAAACTGTTTTTT. This codes for CASSDPGQGIEKLFF.

CDR3: CASSPPDGLNNEQFF. In nucleotides, the CDR3 is TGTGCCAGCTCACCACCGGACGGTCTTAACAATGAGCAGTTCTTC. The rearrangement links TRBV18 to TRBJ2-1; D not certain. CDR3 length: 15 residues. V was trimmed by 0 bases and J by 5 bases, leaving 11 bases between them. Germline CDR1 reads KGHSH; CDR2 reads LQKENI.

With regard to this clone: Additional DNA sequences in this sample encode the identical CDR3. The rearrangement joins TRBV9 to TRBJ2-3, with TRBD2 as a possible D gene (5 bases). CDR1 is SGDLS and CDR2 is YYNGEE in the germline V gene. There are 14 residues in the CDR3. V lost 1 base and J 2 bases, leaving 8 bases between the germline ends. The CDR3 DNA reads TGTGCCAGCAGCGTACGGGGAAACACAGATACGCAGTATTTT. Translated: CASSVRGNTDTQYF.

This sequence joins TRBV27 and TRBJ2-1, with 10 nucleotides matching TRBD2. V shed 6 bases, J shed 3 bases, and the junction held 11 bases outside the gene matches. Germline assignment: CDR1 MNHEY and CDR2 SMNVEV (reference sequence). The CDR3 covers 17 residues. This CDR3 reads CASRGLAGVIGYNEQFF. CDR3 nucleotide sequence: TGTGCCAGCAGAGGTCTAGCGGGAGTTATTGGCTACAATGAGCAGTTCTTC.

V gene TRBV29-1 combines with J gene TRBJ2-5, with unresolved D. The germline V and J ends were trimmed by 7 bases and 1 base, with 13 bases remaining between them. CDR3 length: 13 amino acids. Looked up from germline, CDR1 is SQVTM and CDR2 is ANQGSEA. CDR3 DNA: TGCAGCGCGAAACAGCGTCTCCAAGAGACCCAGTACTTC. Translated: CSAKQRLQETQYF.

The V gene is TRBV5-5, the J gene TRBJ1-2, with TRBD1 as a possible D gene (6 bases). The CDR3 contains 14 residues. Germline V gene sequence: CDR1 SGHKS, CDR2 YYEKEE (reference sequence). Trimming stripped 0 bases from V and 7 bases from J, with 13 bases between. The CDR3 loop reads CASSLESGVGGYTF. The CDR3 region has the DNA TGTGCCAGCAGCTTGGAGTCAGGGGTTGGTGGCTACACCTTC.

V gene TRBV28 combines with J gene TRBJ2-7; D may be TRBD1 (5 bases). The CDR3 contains 12 residues. Germline V gene data show CDR1 as MDHEN and CDR2 as SYDVKM. The V and J ends lost 4 bases and 9 bases respectively, with 13 bases between them. This CDR3 is CASSSRGFGQYF. The CDR3 DNA reads as TGTGCCAGCAGTTCTAGGGGTTTTGGGCAGTACTTC.

This sequence joins TRBV4-1 and TRBJ2-1, with 9 bases aligning to TRBD2. Germline CDR1 is MGHRA and CDR2 is YSYEKL. The CDR3 loop spans 17 amino acids. The junction had 7 bases not matched to a gene; V was cut back by 0 bases and J by 4 bases. CDR3 amino acids: CASSQEGSGRVYNEQFF. CDR3 nucleotides: TGCGCCAGCAGCCAAGAAGGTAGCGGGAGAGTTTACAATGAGCAGTTCTTC.